The T cell receptor beta chain under discussion was sequenced for a study of persistence of HIV-infected CD4 T cells. Study observations and caveats: Within sorted populations, more oligoclonal TCRs accompanied more oligoclonal proviruses.

The CDR3 is 15 residues long. CDR1 and CDR2 (germline): MDHEN, SYDVKM. V was cut by 6 bases and J by 1 base, with 13 bases left in between. The libraries were made with immunoSEQ version 4 in survey mode. Measured with immunoSEQ multiplex PCR; TCRdb has only the in-frame clones, and not every one. In the table there are just under 20,000 clones, 78% of which are singletons. Turning to this clone: Its specificity is unknown.

The stimulus was lysate of CMV-infected fibroblasts, around 10 ug/mL. Sorting of responding CD4+ T cells relied on upregulated CD40 ligand together with CD69. The receptor was isolated from an adult man with HIV who was CMV-seropositive. V usage is TRBV28 and J usage is TRBJ2-4; perhaps TRBD2 as D (6 bases). Sequences were derived from CD4+ T cells sorted from PBMCs after 18-hour stimulation, sampled from a patient who received antiretroviral therapy. The chain's CDR3 is CASRAGPGAKNIQYF. The CDR3 DNA reads as TGTGCCAGCAGGGCGGGACCCGGGGCCAAAAACATTCAGTACTTC.